The 19 T cell receptor beta chains below were found in one sample sequenced in a study of T cells in Graves' hyperthyroidism and ophthalmopathy. From RNA transcripts, TCR beta CDR3 regions were amplified. Initially, a first-round RT-PCR of the TCR CDR3 employed the HTBI primer set. TCRdb re-analysed the multiplex PCR reads in MiXCR, keeping a single row per CDR3 protein. The sample carries about 300,000 distinct CDR3 sequences, around 20% recorded once. The sample was blood. The receptors shown here come from a man between 50 and 59 years old with Graves' ophthalmopathy.

The V call is TRBV13, the J call TRBJ2-3; TRBD2 aligns across 9 bases. The CDR3 consists of 15 residues. Germline CDR1 and CDR2: PRHDT and FYEKMQ (reference sequence). Germline trimming cut 8 bases from V and 7 bases from J; bases unmatched to any gene: 13. The CDR3 loop is CASQSSGRRGNTQYF. The DNA for the CDR3 is TGTGCCAGCCAAAGTAGCGGGAGAAGGGGGAATACGCAGTATTTT. Looking up the rest from reference TRBV13 and TRBJ2-3 gives the full variable domain: AAGVIQSPRHLIKEKRETATLKCYPIPRHDTVYWYQQGPGQDPQFLISFYEKMQSDKGSIPDRFSAQQFSDYHSELNMSSLELGDSALYFCASQSSGRRGNTQYFGPGTRLTVL.

Ten or more counts support this clonotype. V gene TRBV20-1 combines with J gene TRBJ2-5; TRBD1 might be the D (5 bases). V dropped 6 bases and J dropped 11 bases, with 22 bases sitting between them. Per the germline V gene, CDR1 is DFQATT and CDR2 is SNEGSKA (reference sequence). CDR3 length equals 13 residues. CDR3 DNA: TGCAGTGCAACGTCCACAGGAGACAAACCTCAGTACTTC. Translating it yields CSATSTGDKPQYF.

This clonotype was observed many times. The chain recombines TRBV11-2 with TRBJ1-2; no clear D gene. Trimming cost V 1 base and J 4 bases, with 13 bases left between them. This CDR3 has 15 amino acids. Germline values: CDR1 SGHAT, CDR2 FQNNGV. The CDR3 sequence is CASSLVPDPIYGYTF. CDR3 coding DNA: TGTGCCAGCAGCTTAGTCCCCGATCCCATCTATGGCTACACCTTC.

This clonotype was detected many times. The rearrangement uses TRBV5-1 and TRBJ2-7; D is possibly TRBD2 (6 bases). V lost 6 bases and J 6 bases, leaving 13 bases between the germline ends. This CDR3 region has 12 residues. CDR1 SGHRS and CDR2 YFSETQ come from the germline V gene. DNA for the CDR3: TGCGCCAGCACCCGGGAGAGCGGCGAGCAGTACTTC. Translation: CASTRESGEQYF.

This clonotype was seen ten or more times. V and J are TRBV2 and TRBJ2-7; 8 bases are shared with TRBD1. This CDR3 comprises 15 residues. Looked up from germline, CDR1 is SNHLY and CDR2 is FYNNEI. With V trimmed by 5 bases and J by 3 bases, 9 bases remained unmatched. CDR3 sequence (DNA): TGTGCCAGCAGTTCCCGGGACAGGTCTATCTACGAGCAGTACTTC. Encoded protein: CASSSRDRSIYEQYF.

The genes are TRBV12-3 or TRBV12-4 and TRBJ2-7; TRBD2 matches 9 bases. The CDR3 is 14 residues long. V lost 5 bases and J lost 4; bases outside the gene matches: 6. CDR3 sequence (DNA): TGTGCCAGCAGTCCCGGGACTAGCTATTACGAGCAGTACTTC. Amino acid sequence: CASSPGTSYYEQYF.

This clonotype was observed at least ten times. This chain links TRBV3-1 with TRBJ2-7; 7 bases fit TRBD2. Per germline, CDR1 LGHDT and CDR2 YNNKEL (reference sequence). The CDR3 covers 16 residues. The V and J ends lost 0 bases and 2 bases, in that order; junction bases with no gene match: 7. Written as DNA, the CDR3 is TGTGCCAGCAGCCAAGAATCAGGGACTACCCCCTACGAGCAGTACTTC. Its protein product is CASSQESGTTPYEQYF.

This clonotype was counted many times. The V call is TRBV7-9, the J call TRBJ1-1; D is ambiguous. The CDR3 sequence is 12 residues long. The germline V and J ends were trimmed by 4 bases and 7 bases, with 10 bases remaining between them. The germline CDR1 and CDR2 sequences are SEHNR and FQNEAQ (reference sequence). For the CDR3, the DNA is TGTGCCAGCAGCTCGGCAGTGCTTGAAGCTTTCTTT. Translating it yields CASSSAVLEAFF.

This clonotype occurred a few times. For the CDR3, the DNA is TGCGCCAGCAGCCAGGGACAGGGCGGGGGGAATGAGCAGTTCTTC. Translated, it gives CASSQGQGGGNEQFF. This chain connects TRBV5-1 to TRBJ2-1, with D perhaps TRBD1 (9 bases). The CDR3 sequence is 15 residues long. The V gene's germline CDR1 is SGHRS and CDR2 YFSETQ. With 4 bases removed from V and 7 bases from J, the gap between germline ends came to 18 bases.

CDR3 residues: CASGEGLFGETQYF. In nucleotides, the CDR3 is TGTGCCAGCGGCGAGGGCCTGTTTGGCGAGACCCAGTACTTC. The chain employs TRBV2 and TRBJ2-5, with D tentatively TRBD2 (5 bases). Per germline, CDR1 SNHLY and CDR2 FYNNEI. The CDR3 loop spans 14 amino acids. V was cut by 8 bases and J by 5 bases, with 18 bases left in between.

This clonotype was seen ten or more times. The chain employs TRBV28 and TRBJ2-5; perhaps D is TRBD1 or TRBD2 (6 bases each). This CDR3 has 14 residues. V was shortened by 6 bases and J by 5 bases, with 16 bases between the two germline ends. Per the germline V gene, CDR1 is MDHEN and CDR2 is SYDVKM. CDR3 in amino acids: CASSNEGGAETQYF. Written as DNA, the CDR3 is TGTGCCAGCAGCAATGAGGGGGGCGCGGAGACCCAGTACTTC.

At least ten counts were recorded for this clonotype. This chain uses TRBV11-2 with TRBJ2-7, with TRBD1 identical over 8 bases. After removal of 4 bases from V and 6 bases from J, the junction contained 11 bases not matched to a gene. The V gene's germline CDR1 is SGHAT and CDR2 FQNNGV. This CDR3 is built from 15 residues. The CDR3 region has the DNA TGTGCCAGCAGCTGGTCCGGACAGGGAAATTTCGAGCAGTACTTC. Protein product: CASSWSGQGNFEQYF.

Many counts were recorded for this clonotype. This sequence joins TRBV6-2 or TRBV6-3 and TRBJ1-1; possible D gene TRBD1, 6 bases. There are 14 residues in the CDR3. Germline V lookup: CDR1 MNHEY, CDR2 SVGEGT. Trimming pared 7 bases from V and 3 bases from J, leaving 15 bases between. The CDR3 region is CASTTGTSYTEAFF. The CDR3 nucleotides are TGTGCCAGCACTACCGGGACATCGTACACTGAAGCTTTCTTT.

The chain is built from TRBV9 and TRBJ2-1; 7 bases map to TRBD1. The CDR3 has 15 amino acids. Germline V gives CDR1 SGDLS, CDR2 YYNGEE. The junction had 9 bases not matched to a gene; V was cut back by 2 bases and J by 7 bases. Here the CDR3 reads CASSVTGTVRNEQFF. The CDR3 nucleotides are TGTGCCAGCAGCGTCACCGGGACAGTCAGAAATGAGCAGTTCTTC. The full variable domain, rest sourced from reference TRBV9 and TRBJ2-1, is DSGVTQTPKHLITATGQRVTLRCSPRSGDLSVYWYQQSLDQGLQFLIQYYNGEERAKGNILERFSAQQFPDLHSELNLSSLELGDSALYFCASSVTGTVRNEQFFGPGTRLTVL.

This clonotype was observed many times. The V gene is TRBV6-6, the J gene TRBJ2-7; 9 bases fit TRBD1. Losses at the gene ends were 3 bases for V and 4 bases for J; bases not matched to a gene: 7. Germline CDR1 reads MNHNY; CDR2 reads SVGAGI (reference sequence). The CDR3 is 15 residues long. The CDR3 DNA reads as TGTGCCAGCAGTTATTCGACAGGGGGGGTGTACGAGCAGTACTTC. This gives the protein CASSYSTGGVYEQYF.

This clonotype was observed a few times. The rearrangement uses TRBV10-3 and TRBJ2-7, with 7 bases lining up with TRBD2. This CDR3 is 15 amino acids long. Germline lookup yields CDR1 ENHRY and CDR2 SYGVKD. V shed 2 bases and J 0 bases; nucleotides not matched to a gene: 4. The DNA of the CDR3 is TGTGCCATCAGTGAGAGCGGGGCACGCTCCTACGAGCAGTACTTC. As protein: CAISESGARSYEQYF.

This clonotype showed up just a few times. The chain recombines TRBV5-6 with TRBJ2-7; D remains unclear. The germline CDR1 and CDR2 sequences are SGHDT and YYEEEE. Trimming removed 1 base at V and 2 bases at J, with 16 bases between. The length of the CDR3 is 16 residues. The CDR3 spells CASSLKIARLTYEQYF. CDR3 nucleotide sequence: TGTGCCAGCAGCTTGAAAATAGCCAGGCTTACCTACGAGCAGTACTTC.

This clonotype came up many times. V is TRBV11-2 and J is TRBJ2-3; maybe TRBD1 (6 bases). Germline values: CDR1 SGHAT, CDR2 FQNNGV. This CDR3 has 13 amino acids. The germline V and J ends were trimmed by 5 bases and 2 bases, with 8 bases remaining between them. The CDR3 protein is CASSRDNTDTQYF. The DNA for the CDR3 is TGTGCCAGCAGCCGGGACAACACAGATACGCAGTATTTT.

The rearrangement uses TRBV14 and TRBJ2-2; weak D call: TRBD1 (5 bases). The CDR3 has 15 amino acids. With 2 bases removed from V and 0 bases from J, the gap between germline ends came to 7 bases. Germline loops: CDR1 SGHDN, CDR2 FVKESK. The CDR3 loop reads CASSQQGTNTGELFF. CDR3 bases: TGTGCCAGCAGCCAACAGGGAACGAACACCGGGGAGCTGTTTTTT.